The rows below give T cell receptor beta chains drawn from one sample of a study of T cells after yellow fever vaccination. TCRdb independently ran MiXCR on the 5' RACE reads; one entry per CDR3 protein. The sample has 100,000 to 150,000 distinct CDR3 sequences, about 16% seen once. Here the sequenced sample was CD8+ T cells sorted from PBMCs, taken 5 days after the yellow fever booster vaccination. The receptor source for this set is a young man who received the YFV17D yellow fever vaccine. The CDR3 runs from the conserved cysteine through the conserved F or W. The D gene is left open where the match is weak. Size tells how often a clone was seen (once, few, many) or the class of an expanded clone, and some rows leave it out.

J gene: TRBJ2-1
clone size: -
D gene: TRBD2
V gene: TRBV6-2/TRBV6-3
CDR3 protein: CASSYPLTSGPAYNEQFF
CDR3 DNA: TGTGCCAGCAGTTACCCTCTCACTAGCGGCCCAGCCTACAATGAGCAGTTCTTC

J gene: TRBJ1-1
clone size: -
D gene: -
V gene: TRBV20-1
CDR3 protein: CSARARFGTEAFF
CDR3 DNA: TGCAGTGCTAGAGCGCGTTTTGGCACTGAAGCTTTCTTT

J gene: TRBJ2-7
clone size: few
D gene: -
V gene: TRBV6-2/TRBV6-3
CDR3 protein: CASSPVRGLSSYEQYF
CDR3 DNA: TGTGCCAGCAGCCCTGTTCGGGGATTGAGCTCCTACGAGCAGTACTTC

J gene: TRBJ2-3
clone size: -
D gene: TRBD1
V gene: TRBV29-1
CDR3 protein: CSVEVETGVQYF
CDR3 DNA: TGCAGCGTTGAAGTGGAAACAGGGGTTCAGTATTTT

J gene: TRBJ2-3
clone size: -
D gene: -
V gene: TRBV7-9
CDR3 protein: CASSLGFGTDTQYF
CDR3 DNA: TGTGCCAGCAGCCTAGGGTTTGGCACAGATACGCAGTATTTT

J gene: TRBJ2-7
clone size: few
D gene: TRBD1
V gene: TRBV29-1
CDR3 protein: CSARDSHTYEQYF
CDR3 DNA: TGCAGCGCCCGGGACAGCCACACCTACGAGCAGTACTTC

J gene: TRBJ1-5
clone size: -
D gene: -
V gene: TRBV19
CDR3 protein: CASSMTGIGGQPQHF
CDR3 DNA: TGTGCCAGTAGTATGACGGGGATTGGAGGTCAGCCCCAGCATTTT

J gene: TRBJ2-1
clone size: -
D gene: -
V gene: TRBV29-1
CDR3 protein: CSVKKLSYGEQFF
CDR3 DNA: TGCAGCGTGAAAAAATTGTCCTACGGTGAGCAGTTCTTC

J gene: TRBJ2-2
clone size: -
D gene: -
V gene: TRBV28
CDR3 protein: CASRGNGELFF
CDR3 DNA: TGTGCCAGCAGGGGGAACGGGGAGCTGTTTTTT

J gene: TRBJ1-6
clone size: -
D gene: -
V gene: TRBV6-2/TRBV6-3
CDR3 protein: CASRGSRRISPLHF
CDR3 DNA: TGTGCCAGCAGGGGCTCGCGGAGGATCTCACCCCTCCACTTT

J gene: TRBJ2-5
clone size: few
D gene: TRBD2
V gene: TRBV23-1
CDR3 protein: CASSQSNPMGRGFLQETQYF
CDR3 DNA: TGCGCCAGCAGTCAATCGAATCCAATGGGGCGGGGGTTTCTGCAAGAGACCCAGTACTTC

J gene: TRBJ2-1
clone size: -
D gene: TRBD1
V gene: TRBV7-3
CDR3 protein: CASSYRDRGVDEQFF
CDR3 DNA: TGTGCCAGCAGCTACCGGGACAGGGGGGTGGATGAGCAGTTCTTC

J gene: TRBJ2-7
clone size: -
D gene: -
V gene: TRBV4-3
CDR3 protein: CASSQAARRSYEQYF
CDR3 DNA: TGCGCCAGCAGCCAAGCCGCGAGGCGGTCCTACGAGCAGTACTTC

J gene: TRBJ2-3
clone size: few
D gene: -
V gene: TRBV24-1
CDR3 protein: CATSGLSKEASTDTQYF
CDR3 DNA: TGTGCCACCAGTGGCCTTTCAAAGGAGGCTAGCACAGATACGCAGTATTTT

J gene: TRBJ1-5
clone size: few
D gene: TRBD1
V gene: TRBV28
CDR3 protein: CASSSPRGQGSLSNQPQHF
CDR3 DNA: TGTGCCAGCAGCTCCCCTAGGGGACAGGGGTCCCTTAGCAATCAGCCCCAGCATTTT

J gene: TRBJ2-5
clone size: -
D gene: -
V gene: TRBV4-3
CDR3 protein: CANPPGRWIQETQYF
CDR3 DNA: TGCGCCAACCCGCCCGGGCGGTGGATCCAAGAGACCCAGTACTTC

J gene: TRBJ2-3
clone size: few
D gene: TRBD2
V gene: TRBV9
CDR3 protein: CASSPSGGSTDTQYF
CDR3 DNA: TGTGCCAGCAGCCCTAGCGGGGGGTCCACAGATACGCAGTATTTT

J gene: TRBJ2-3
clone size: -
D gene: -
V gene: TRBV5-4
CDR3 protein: CASSYLASSTDTQYF
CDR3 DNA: TGTGCCAGCAGCTATCTCGCTTCTAGCACAGATACGCAGTATTTT

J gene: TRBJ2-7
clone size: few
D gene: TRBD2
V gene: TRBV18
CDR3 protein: CASSPPAGLAGGREQYF
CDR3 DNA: TGTGCCAGCTCACCACCCGCCGGACTAGCGGGGGGGCGCGAGCAGTACTTC

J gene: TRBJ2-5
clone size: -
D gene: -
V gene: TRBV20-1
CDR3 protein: CSAAGGTMENQETQYF
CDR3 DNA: TGCAGCGCGGCTGGGGGGACGATGGAAAACCAAGAGACCCAGTACTTC

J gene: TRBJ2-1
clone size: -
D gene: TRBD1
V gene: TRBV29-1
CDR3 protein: CSVGDRGNEQFF
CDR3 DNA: TGCAGCGTTGGGGACAGGGGTAATGAGCAGTTCTTC

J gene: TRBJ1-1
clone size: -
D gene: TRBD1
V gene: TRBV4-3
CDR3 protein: CASSQEGRLDRGKTEAFF
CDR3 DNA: TGCGCCAGCAGCCAAGAAGGGAGGCTGGACAGGGGGAAAACTGAAGCTTTCTTT